The clone carrying this TCR beta chain was counted many times. TCRdb called the RT-PCR reads again in MiXCR, with one record for every CDR3 protein. This sample yields some 880,000 distinct CDR3 sequences, of which more than 15% are seen a single time; 6% belongs to the top ten. The CDR3 is made up of 13 amino acids. The V gene's germline CDR1 is SGHRS and CDR2 YFSETQ. Trimming took 3 bases from V and 3 from J, leaving 9 bases between them. The sample comes from a study of patients and donors after allogeneic stem cell transplantation. The receptor was isolated from a human donor who was either an allogeneic HSCT recipient or a stem cell or donor lymphocyte infusion donor (not recorded which). It is not recorded whose cells these are; they may come from a transplant donor. Material: blood, either unsorted or a sorted T cell fraction (not recorded which). This chain joins TRBV5-1 and TRBJ1-2; D is uncertain. CDR3 sequence (DNA): TGCGCCAGCAGCTCGTTGCGGGACTATGGCTACACCTTC. It codes for CASSSLRDYGYTF.